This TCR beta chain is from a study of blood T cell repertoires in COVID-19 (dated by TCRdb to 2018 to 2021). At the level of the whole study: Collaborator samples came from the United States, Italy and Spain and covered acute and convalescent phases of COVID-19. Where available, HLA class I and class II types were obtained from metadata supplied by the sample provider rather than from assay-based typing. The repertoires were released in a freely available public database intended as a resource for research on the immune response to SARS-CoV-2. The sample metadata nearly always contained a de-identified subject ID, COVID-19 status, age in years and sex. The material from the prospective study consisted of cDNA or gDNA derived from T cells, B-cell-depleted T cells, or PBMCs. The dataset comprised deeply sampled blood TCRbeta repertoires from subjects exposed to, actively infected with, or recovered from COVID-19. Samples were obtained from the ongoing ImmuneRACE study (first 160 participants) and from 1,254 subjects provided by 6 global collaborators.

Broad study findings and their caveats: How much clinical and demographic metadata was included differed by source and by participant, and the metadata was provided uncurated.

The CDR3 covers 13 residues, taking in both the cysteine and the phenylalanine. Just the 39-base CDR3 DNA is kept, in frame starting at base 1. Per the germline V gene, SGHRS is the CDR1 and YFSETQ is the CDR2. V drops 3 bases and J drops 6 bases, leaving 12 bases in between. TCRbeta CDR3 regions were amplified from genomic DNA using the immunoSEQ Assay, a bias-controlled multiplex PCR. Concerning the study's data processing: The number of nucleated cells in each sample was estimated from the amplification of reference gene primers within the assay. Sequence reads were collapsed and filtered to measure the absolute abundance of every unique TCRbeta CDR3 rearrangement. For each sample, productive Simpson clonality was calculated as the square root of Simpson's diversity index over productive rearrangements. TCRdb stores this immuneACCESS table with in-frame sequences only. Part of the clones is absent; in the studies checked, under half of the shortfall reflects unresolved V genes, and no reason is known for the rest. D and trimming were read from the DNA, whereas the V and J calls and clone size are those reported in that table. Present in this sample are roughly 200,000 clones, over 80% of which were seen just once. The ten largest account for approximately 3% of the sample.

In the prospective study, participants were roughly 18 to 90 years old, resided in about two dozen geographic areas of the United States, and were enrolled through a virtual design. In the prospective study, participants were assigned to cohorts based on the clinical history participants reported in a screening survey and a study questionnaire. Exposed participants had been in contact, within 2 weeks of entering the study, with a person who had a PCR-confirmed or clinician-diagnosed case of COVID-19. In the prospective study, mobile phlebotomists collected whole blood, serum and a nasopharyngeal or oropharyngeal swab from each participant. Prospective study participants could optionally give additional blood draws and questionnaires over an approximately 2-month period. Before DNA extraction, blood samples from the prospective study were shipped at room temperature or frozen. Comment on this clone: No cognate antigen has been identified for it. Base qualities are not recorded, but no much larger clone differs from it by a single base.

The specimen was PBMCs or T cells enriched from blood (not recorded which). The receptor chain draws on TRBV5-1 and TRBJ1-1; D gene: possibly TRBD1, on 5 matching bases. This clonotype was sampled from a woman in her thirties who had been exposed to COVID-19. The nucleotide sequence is TGCGCCAGCAGCTACCCAGGGAAGGCTGAAGCTTTCTTT. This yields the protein CASSYPGKAEAFF.